The 24 T cell receptor beta chains reported below all come from one sample, sequenced in a study of shared clonotypes between healthy human individuals. This table comes from immunoSEQ multiplex PCR, and its TCRdb copy is limited to in-frame clones, with some not included. The table lists fewer than 550,000 clones, over 60% of them singletons. Sequencing input: PBMCs. These receptor sequences come from a woman aged 40 to 55 in good health. Some clones in this sample may be carry-over from other donors' samples.

A single count supports this clone. The gene calls are TRBV2 and TRBJ2-5; maybe TRBD2 (6 bases). The V end lost 7 bases, the J end lost 5 bases, and 23 bases lay between the germline ends. The germline V gene has CDR1 SNHLY and CDR2 FYNNEI. The CDR3 sequence is 16 residues long. The CDR3 DNA sequence: TGTGCCAGCACCTCAAGAAACGTAGTCCGGGGGGAGACCCAGTACTTC. Protein sequence: CASTSRNVVRGETQYF.

V usage is TRBV11-3 and J usage is TRBJ1-2; TRBD1 agrees at 7 bases. Germline CDR1 reads SGHNT; CDR2 reads YENEEA. J was trimmed by 1 base and V by 5 bases; bases with no gene match: 4. The CDR3 extends over 14 amino acids. The CDR3 DNA is TGTGCCAGCAGCACCCGACAGGGTAACTATGGCTACACCTTC. Its translation is CASSTRQGNYGYTF.

CDR3 nucleotides: TGTGCCAGTAGGGATGTGGGGACAGCAAACTATGGCTACACCTTC. Residues: CASRDVGTANYGYTF. The rearrangement joins TRBV19 to TRBJ1-2, with 7 bases matching TRBD1. Looked up from germline, CDR1 is LNHDA and CDR2 is SQIVND (reference sequence). V lost 6 bases, J lost 2 bases, and 9 bases stayed unmatched. This CDR3 region has 15 residues.

The chain employs TRBV25-1 and TRBJ1-1, with D perhaps matching TRBD1 (6 bases). CDR3 length: 13 residues. V lost 2 bases and J 7 bases, leaving 11 bases between the germline ends. Germline loops: CDR1 MGHDK, CDR2 SYGVNS. CDR3 bases: TGTGCCAGCAGTGAACAGGGGAGAGGTGAAGCTTTCTTT. Residues: CASSEQGRGEAFF.

Here the CDR3 reads CASSAPGRVSGNTIYF. In DNA form, the CDR3 reads TGTGCCAGCAGCGCCCCAGGGAGGGTCTCTGGAAACACCATATATTTT. The chain links TRBV28 to TRBJ1-3, with D maybe TRBD1 (5 bases). The V end was cut by 6 bases, the J end by 0 bases, with 15 bases between. The CDR3 is made up of 16 amino acids. Germline V gives CDR1 MDHEN, CDR2 SYDVKM.

This sequence joins TRBV1 and TRBJ2-3; the D call of TRBD1 is as the table states it, not checked on the DNA. TRBV1 is a listed pseudogene. This CDR3 is built from 16 residues. CDR3 sequence: CTSSLAEGQSTDTQYF. CDR3 nucleotide sequence: TGCACCAGCAGCCTAGCTGAGGGACAGAGCACAGATACGCAGTATTTT.

This chain joins TRBV30 and TRBJ1-5, with a possible D match to TRBD1 (6 bases). V was pared by 2 bases and J by 0 bases, with 14 bases between. There are 16 residues in the CDR3. CDR1 is GTSNPN, CDR2 SVGIG, per germline (reference sequence). For the CDR3, the DNA is TGTGCCTGGAGTTCCCGCTGGACAGATAGCAATCAGCCCCAGCATTTT. Its protein is CAWSSRWTDSNQPQHF.

A few counts support this clone. The CDR3 spells CASSFTVSGTGRGETQYF. CDR3 DNA: TGTGCCAGCAGCTTCACGGTCTCGGGCACCGGGAGGGGCGAGACCCAGTACTTC. The chain recombines TRBV7-2 with TRBJ2-5, with 8 bases that match TRBD2. Germline V lookup: CDR1 SGHTA, CDR2 FQGNSA. V trimming: 3 bases; J trimming: 5 bases; junction bases outside the gene matches: 17. CDR3 length: 18 amino acids.

In regard to this clone: Within the sample, other DNA sequences also encode this same CDR3. This chain connects TRBV5-1 to TRBJ2-5, with TRBD1 matching over 7 bases. The CDR3 extends over 14 amino acids. V shed 4 bases, J shed 5 bases, and the junction held 8 bases outside the gene matches. The germline V gene encodes CDR1 SGHRS and CDR2 YFSETQ. CDR3 region: CASSGEGARETQYF. The DNA for the CDR3 is TGCGCCAGCAGCGGTGAGGGGGCGAGGGAGACCCAGTACTTC.

This chain joins TRBV15 and TRBJ2-1, with a possible D match to TRBD1 (5 bases). The CDR3 length is 14 residues. The V gene lost 0 bases and the J gene lost 4 bases, with 7 bases spanning the gap. Germline V gene sequence: CDR1 LNHNV, CDR2 YYDKDF (reference sequence). CDR3 bases: TGTGCCACCAGCAGAGAACAGGTTTACAATGAGCAGTTCTTC. Protein sequence: CATSREQVYNEQFF.

This chain joins TRBV29-1 and TRBJ2-4; 9 nucleotides line up with TRBD1. The germline V gene encodes CDR1 SQVTM and CDR2 ANQGSEA. This CDR3 spans 13 amino acids. The V segment lost 8 bases and the J segment 8 bases; nucleotides outside the gene matches: 10. DNA of the CDR3: TGCAGCATGCGTACAGGGGGCGGAGACATTCAGTACTTC. This gives the protein CSMRTGGGDIQYF.

This clone was picked up a small number of times. V is TRBV7-9 and J is TRBJ2-1, with no clear D. V was clipped by 7 bases and J by 5 bases, with 3 bases between them. Germline CDR1 is SEHNR and CDR2 is FQNEAQ (reference sequence). The CDR3 spans 10 residues. The CDR3 nucleotides read TGTGCCAGCACGGACAATGAGCAGTTCTTC. It specifies CASTDNEQFF.

The chain carries TRBV30 and TRBJ2-5, with D possibly TRBD2 on 5 matching bases. Per germline, CDR1 GTSNPN and CDR2 SVGIG (reference sequence). This CDR3 has 14 residues. V lost 4 bases and J lost 7, with 19 bases in between. The CDR3 DNA follows: TGTGCCTGGACAGTTAGCGCCGGTGTCGGGACCCAGTACTTC. It encodes CAWTVSAGVGTQYF.

The V gene is TRBV30, the J gene TRBJ2-7; 10 bases align to TRBD2. Germline CDR1 GTSNPN, CDR2 SVGIG (reference sequence). The CDR3 contains 13 residues. V shed 7 bases, J shed 4 bases, and the junction held 7 bases outside the gene matches. CDR3 amino acids: CALRLAGYYEQYF. DNA of the CDR3: TGTGCCTTAAGACTAGCGGGTTATTACGAGCAGTACTTC.

The V call is TRBV29-1, the J call TRBJ1-2; tentative D call: TRBD1 (6 bases). Trimming shortened V by 2 bases and J by 4 bases, and 17 bases separated the two germline ends. The CDR3 has 15 residues. Germline V CDR1 and CDR2: SQVTM, ANQGSEA. CDR3 residues: CSVEMGGARPYGYTF. The CDR3 nucleotides are TGCAGCGTTGAAATGGGGGGCGCGAGGCCCTATGGCTACACCTTC. The entire variable domain, with the rest obtained from reference TRBV29-1 and TRBJ1-2, is as follows: SAVISQKPSRDICQRGTSLTIQCQVDSQVTMMFWYRQQPGQSLTLIATANQGSEATYESGFVIDKFPISRPNLTFSTLTVSNMSPEDSSIYLCSVEMGGARPYGYTFGSGTRLTVV.

This chain links TRBV7-3 with TRBJ2-5, with D maybe TRBD2 (6 bases). Trimming pared 3 bases from V and 9 bases from J, leaving 17 bases between. Looked up from germline, CDR1 is SGHTA and CDR2 is FQGTGA. The CDR3 is 14 amino acids. The CDR3 coding sequence is TGTGCCAGCAGCTTCTCCGGGACTTCGGAGTCCCAGTACTTC. This sequence encodes CASSFSGTSESQYF. The whole variable domain, filled in from reference TRBV7-3 and TRBJ2-5, reads GAGVSQTPSNKVTEKGKYVELRCDPISGHTALYWYRQSLGQGPEFLIYFQGTGAADDSGLPNDRFFAVRPEGSVSTLKIQRTERGDSAVYLCASSFSGTSESQYFGPGTRLLVL.

The chain links TRBV4-3 to TRBJ2-2, with 14 bases lining up with TRBD2. The length of the CDR3 is 17 residues. The J segment lost 8 bases and the V segment lost 4 bases, leaving 9 bases of the junction unmatched. The V gene's germline CDR1 is LGHNA and CDR2 YSLEER. Here the CDR3 DNA reads TGCGCCAGCAGCCTGGGACTAGCGGGAGTGTTGGTAGGGGAGCTGTTTTTT. Translation: CASSLGLAGVLVGELFF.

The gene calls are TRBV27 and TRBJ2-5; D call uncertain. The CDR3 spans 14 residues. The germline gives CDR1 MNHEY, CDR2 SMNVEV (reference sequence). Deletions cut 1 base from V and 1 base from J, with 7 bases between. The CDR3 coding sequence is TGTGCCAGCAGTTTATTCGGTATCCAAGAGACCCAGTACTTC. It is translated as CASSLFGIQETQYF.

In its sample, this clone was seen once. This chain joins TRBV6-1 and TRBJ2-1, with D unclear. The CDR3 is 17 amino acids. Germline V gene data show CDR1 as MNHNS and CDR2 as SASEGT. V dropped 1 base and J dropped 0 bases, with 13 bases sitting between them. The DNA of the CDR3 is TGTGCCAGCAGTGAAGATAGGAATATGGGCTCCTACAATGAGCAGTTCTTC. It specifies CASSEDRNMGSYNEQFF.

This clone is medium-sized within its sample. Other DNA sequences in the same sample also yield this CDR3. The CDR3 nucleotides are TGTGCCAGTAGTTTCTCGGGACATCCGAACACTGAAGCTTTCTTT. It is translated as CASSFSGHPNTEAFF. This chain links TRBV19 with TRBJ1-1, with D perhaps TRBD1 (6 bases). This CDR3 has 15 residues. Germline V CDR1 and CDR2: LNHDA, SQIVND (reference sequence). V was clipped by 5 bases and J by 1 base, with 14 bases between them.

V and J are TRBV5-1 and TRBJ2-1, with D perhaps TRBD1 (7 bases). The CDR3 extends over 15 amino acids. The ends were cut back, 4 bases at V and 0 bases at J, with 11 bases in the middle. Germline loops: CDR1 SGHRS, CDR2 YFSETQ. CDR3 sequence reads: CASSLQGGSYNEQFF. The DNA of the CDR3 is TGCGCCAGCAGCCTCCAGGGGGGCTCCTACAATGAGCAGTTCTTC.

This clone was counted once. J is TRBJ2-3 and V is TRBV28; D gene uncertain. The CDR3 length is 13 residues. V dropped 1 base and J dropped 4 bases, with 6 bases sitting between them. Per germline, CDR1 MDHEN and CDR2 SYDVKM. This CDR3 reads CASSLFPSDTQYF. In DNA form, the CDR3 reads TGTGCCAGCAGTTTATTTCCCTCAGATACGCAGTATTTT.

The table lists this clone with a count of one. This chain connects TRBV5-1 to TRBJ2-7; 9 bases agree with TRBD1. The length of the CDR3 is 15 residues. Germline CDR1 is SGHRS and CDR2 is YFSETQ. Unmatched junction bases numbered 8, after V lost 5 bases and J lost 2 bases. The CDR3 spells CASSPGTGNTYEQYF. The CDR3 DNA reads as TGCGCCAGCAGTCCTGGGACAGGGAACACCTACGAGCAGTACTTC.

The CDR3 coding sequence is TGTGCCGGAATACTAGCGGGAGGTGAGACCCAGTACTTC. The encoded protein is CAGILAGGETQYF. The chain combines TRBV6-1 with TRBJ2-5, with 12 nucleotides matching TRBD2. CDR1 and CDR2 from the germline V gene are MNHNS and SASEGT. The CDR3 has 13 residues. Unmatched junction bases numbered 6, after V lost 11 bases and J lost 5 bases.